This T cell receptor beta chain was found in a study of OX40 agonist ivuxolimab in advanced cancers. Regarding the complete study: Ivuxolimab was an agonistic, fully human IgG2 monoclonal antibody directed against OX40 (CD134), a costimulatory receptor. Patients were allowed to have had prior anti-PD-1, anti-PD-L1 or anti-CTLA-4 therapy, and around 40% of the dose-escalation patients had previously received checkpoint inhibitors. Partial responses occurred in three dose-escalation patients, of whom one had hepatocellular carcinoma and two had cutaneous melanoma. Of the roughly 52 dose-escalation patients, hepatocellular carcinoma was present in some 19, melanoma in around 15, renal cell carcinoma in 9 and head and neck cancer in 9. The paper covers the monotherapy dose-escalation part of the phase I ivuxolimab trial, which included N of about 50 patients. Peripheral TCRbeta sequencing aimed to test whether ivuxolimab altered TCR sequence diversity and caused clonal T-cell expansion. In the dose-escalation cohort, approximately 82% of patients were male, and the mean age was roughly 60 years, with a range of about 23 to 85. Intravenous ivuxolimab was administered to patients every 2 weeks at six dose levels: 0.01, 0.1, 0.3, 1.5, 3 and 10 mg/kg. The study at large found these results: In the 0.1-3.0 mg/kg groups, partial responders were among the patients with the lowest normalized peripheral clonal expansion, particularly in CD8+ T cells. Which antigens the clonally expanded peripheral T cells were specific for was not determined. At doses of 0.1 to 3.0 mg/kg, clonal expansion of both CD4+ and CD8+ blood T cells was observed from baseline to week 6. Low levels of normalized T-cell clonal expansion were also seen in some nonresponding patients. After ivuxolimab, CD8+ T cells had more expanded clones than CD4+ T cells on average.

Patients with autoimmune disease history or receiving systemic immunosuppression were excluded from the trial. Peripheral blood for TCR sequencing was collected from all dose cohorts at baseline, on cycle 4 day 1, and on cycle 7 day 1. Samples were obtained from an open-label, multicenter, first-in-human phase I dose-escalation trial of ivuxolimab. Adults with locally advanced or metastatic melanoma, renal cell carcinoma, hepatocellular carcinoma or head and neck squamous cell carcinoma were enrolled in the trial. CD4+ and CD8+ T cells were sorted separately from peripheral blood before TCR sequencing. CDR1 and CDR2 were assigned from the germline V gene (reference sequence) as SEHNR and FQNEAQ. V was cut back by 8 bases and J by 7 bases, leaving a gap of 30 bases between them. Spanning cysteine to phenylalanine, the CDR3 consists of 18 amino acids. Solely the CDR3 DNA is kept, with 54 bases framed from the first base.

This clone has more than one count but fewer than ten. Its binding antigen is unknown. No base-level quality is on record; no much larger clone is a single base apart. To sequence the TCRbeta CDR3 region, genomic DNA was isolated from the sorted cells. The immunoSEQ Assay was used for sequencing of TCRbeta CDR3 regions. TCRdb mirrors the immuneACCESS table, restricted to in-frame sequences. Some clones are absent from its copies; in checked studies, under half trace to an unresolved V gene, and the reason for the others is unknown. In all, the sample holds about 40,000 clones, and around 88% of those were seen once. Less than 0.65% of the sample is held by the ten biggest clonotypes.

The chain is assembled from TRBV7-9 and TRBJ2-1; the D gene is possibly TRBD1, with 6 bases matching. This clonotype was sampled from an adult with an advanced solid tumor such as melanoma, head and neck, liver or kidney cancer. The source was CD4+ or CD8+ T cells sorted from blood, collected in a trial of the OX40 agonist ivuxolimab. The DNA sequence reads TGTGCCAGCCGCCCTAAGGGCCCTGGGGGCCTTAAAGGGAATGAGCAGTTCTTC. It codes for CASRPKGPGGLKGNEQFF.